These 18 T cell receptor beta chains were all obtained from the same sample, sequenced in a study of immune cell composition in non-small cell lung cancer. Normal lung was sampled as far from the tumour as possible, at least 3 cm. TCRdb keeps only in-frame clones here, not all; method: immunoSEQ multiplex PCR. The sample carries just over 3,000 clones, 66% recorded once. The sequenced sample was non-adjacent lung tissue. The origin of the receptors is a human donor with non-small cell lung cancer.

This clone was picked up a small number of times. The V and J genes are TRBV28 and TRBJ1-6, with 8 bases fitting TRBD1. Germline trimming cut 5 bases from V and 15 bases from J; bases unmatched to any gene: 12. Germline V gives CDR1 MDHEN, CDR2 SYDVKM. There are 14 residues in the CDR3. DNA for the CDR3: TGTGCCAGCAGTGACAGGGGCCGGTGGGGGGGCCTCCACTTT. Residues: CASSDRGRWGGLHF.

This chain connects TRBV11-3 to TRBJ2-3; D ambiguous. Germline V gene data show CDR1 as SGHNT and CDR2 as YENEEA. CDR3 length: 14 residues. Trimming cost V 1 base and J 2 bases, with 7 bases left between them. The CDR3 region has the DNA TGTGCCAGCAGCTTAGCACAGTCCACAGATACGCAGTATTTT. The encoded protein is CASSLAQSTDTQYF.

The chain carries TRBV6-1 and TRBJ2-2; weak D call: TRBD1 (5 bases). The CDR3 spans 15 residues. CDR1 is MNHNS and CDR2 is SASEGT in the germline V gene. The V end lost 4 bases, the J end lost 3 bases, and 12 bases lay between the germline ends. As DNA, the CDR3 is TGTGCCAGCAGTGCGCACAGGAAAGACACCGGGGAGCTGTTTTTT. Translating it yields CASSAHRKDTGELFF.

This clone was observed once. The chain has TRBV4-1 and TRBJ1-5; D unclear. Germline V gene lookup returns CDR1 MGHRA and CDR2 YSYEKL. The CDR3 runs 15 residues. Deletions cut 4 bases from V and 6 bases from J, with 16 bases between. CDR3 DNA: TGCGCCAGCAGCCGGAGCTATGGCATCGTTCAGCCCCAGCATTTT. Amino acid sequence: CASSRSYGIVQPQHF.

V usage is TRBV6-6 and J usage is TRBJ2-5; D not certain. The CDR3 runs 13 residues. Germline V gene sequence: CDR1 MNHNY, CDR2 SVGAGI (reference sequence). Trimming removed 8 bases from V and 8 bases from J, with 18 bases in between. As DNA, the CDR3 is TGTGCCAGCTCCCAAGAGTCGGCGGTTACCCAGTACTTC. Encoded protein: CASSQESAVTQYF.

The chain employs TRBV6-5 and TRBJ1-1, with 8 nucleotides matching TRBD1. The CDR3 is 15 amino acids. With V trimmed by 4 bases and J by 2 bases, 6 bases remained unmatched. The germline V gene has CDR1 MNHEY and CDR2 SVGAGI. The CDR3: CASSSSGGPNTEAFF. CDR3 sequence (DNA): TGTGCCAGCAGTTCCTCAGGGGGCCCCAACACTGAAGCTTTCTTT.

CDR3 sequence reads: CATQRGPEDTQYF. CDR3 nucleotides: TGTGCCACCCAGCGGGGGCCTGAGGATACGCAGTATTTT. The chain is built from TRBV9 and TRBJ2-3; 8 nucleotides agree with TRBD2. The CDR3 covers 13 residues. The trim removed 9 bases at V and 6 bases at J, leaving 9 bases unmatched. From germline, CDR1 is SGDLS and CDR2 YYNGEE. The entire variable domain, with the rest obtained from reference TRBV9 and TRBJ2-3, is as follows: DSGVTQTPKHLITATGQRVTLRCSPRSGDLSVYWYQQSLDQGLQFLIQYYNGEERAKGNILERFSAQQFPDLHSELNLSSLELGDSALYFCATQRGPEDTQYFGPGTRLTVL.

The chain is built from TRBV5-1 and TRBJ2-5; 9 positions agree with TRBD2. The CDR3 has 15 amino acids. The germline V gene encodes CDR1 SGHRS and CDR2 YFSETQ. Losses at the gene ends were 1 base for V and 5 bases for J; bases not matched to a gene: 6. In DNA form, the CDR3 reads TGCGCCAGCAGCTTGTTCCCTAGCGGGGCTGAGACCCAGTACTTC. Its protein product is CASSLFPSGAETQYF.

The chain couples TRBV9 to TRBJ2-3; 16 bases fit TRBD2. The CDR3 sequence is 20 residues long. The V gene's germline CDR1 is SGDLS and CDR2 YYNGEE. V lost 0 bases and J lost 2; bases outside the gene matches: 9. Written as DNA, the CDR3 is TGTGCCAGCAGCGTAGTCCGGGGACTAGCGGGGGGGCACGACACAGATACGCAGTATTTT. Protein sequence: CASSVVRGLAGGHDTDTQYF.

This clone has only a few counts. The chain couples TRBV2 to TRBJ1-5, with 8 positions matching TRBD1. V shed 8 bases and J 5 bases; nucleotides not matched to a gene: 8. CDR3 size: 14 residues. Germline V gene data show CDR1 as SNHLY and CDR2 as FYNNEI. The CDR3 loop is CASQGTGKDQPQHF. Here the CDR3 DNA reads TGTGCCAGCCAGGGGACAGGCAAAGATCAGCCCCAGCATTTT.

The V call is TRBV6-1, the J call TRBJ1-5, with D possibly matching TRBD1 (6 bases). The ends were cut back, 5 bases at V and 2 bases at J, with 13 bases in the middle. CDR1 MNHNS and CDR2 SASEGT come from the germline V gene. The CDR3 length is 15 residues. The CDR3 sequence is CASSLDRLGNQPQHF. The CDR3 DNA is TGTGCCAGCAGTCTCGACAGGCTGGGCAATCAGCCCCAGCATTTT.

This chain links TRBV4-1 with TRBJ1-1; TRBD1 might be the D (6 bases). V was cut by 3 bases and J by 1 base, with 12 bases left in between. This CDR3 comprises 15 residues. Germline V gene sequence: CDR1 MGHRA, CDR2 YSYEKL. This CDR3 is CASSHKTGSNTEAFF. CDR3 nucleotide sequence: TGCGCCAGCAGCCACAAGACAGGATCGAACACTGAAGCTTTCTTT.

In regard to this clone: A read error may account for a junction end that differs from germline. This chain uses TRBV6-1 with TRBJ1-1; D ambiguous. The CDR3 totals 12 residues. Germline V gene sequence: CDR1 MNHNS, CDR2 SASEGT. CDR3 in DNA: TGTGCCAGCAGTGAAACGGAGAGGCTTGAACTCTTT. Its translation: CASSETERLELF.

The chain uses TRBV29-1 and TRBJ2-1; D not certain. Trimming pared 2 bases from V and 5 bases from J, leaving 10 bases between. CDR1 is SQVTM and CDR2 is ANQGSEA in the germline V gene. The CDR3 covers 13 residues. CDR3 region: CSVERFADNEQFF. CDR3 sequence (DNA): TGCAGCGTTGAACGGTTCGCGGACAATGAGCAGTTCTTC.

This chain connects TRBV14 to TRBJ2-1; D may be TRBD1 (5 bases). V dropped 4 bases and J dropped 5 bases, with 12 bases sitting between them. This CDR3 contains 14 residues. CDR1 SGHDN and CDR2 FVKESK come from the germline V gene. The chain's CDR3 is CASSLIQVNNEQFF. CDR3 sequence (DNA): TGTGCCAGCAGCCTTATACAGGTAAACAATGAGCAGTTCTTC.

The gene calls are TRBV11-2 and TRBJ1-4; tentatively, D is TRBD1 (5 bases). V was clipped by 7 bases and J by 6 bases, with 12 bases between them. The CDR3 spans 13 residues. The germline gives CDR1 SGHAT, CDR2 FQNNGV. The CDR3: CASTSPGDEKLFF. CDR3 DNA sequence: TGTGCCAGCACCTCACCGGGGGATGAAAAACTGTTTTTT.

The rearrangement joins TRBV5-1 to TRBJ2-2; 8 nucleotides line up with TRBD2. This CDR3 has 16 residues. V lost 0 bases and J lost 2; bases outside the gene matches: 3. In germline, CDR1 is SGHRS, CDR2 YFSETQ. The CDR3 region has the DNA TGCGCCAGCAGCTTGGACGGGGGGGCAAACACCGGGGAGCTGTTTTTT. Its protein product is CASSLDGGANTGELFF.

This clone is labeled medium-sized (0.01 to 0.1%). This sequence joins TRBV28 and TRBJ2-3, with 13 bases identical to TRBD2. The CDR3 contains 20 residues. Per germline, CDR1 MDHEN and CDR2 SYDVKM. Germline trimming cut 2 bases from V and 0 bases from J; bases unmatched to any gene: 11. DNA of the CDR3: TGTGCCAGCAGTTTAGATTACGGGACTAGCGGGGAGACTAGCACAGATACGCAGTATTTT. As protein: CASSLDYGTSGETSTDTQYF.